This T cell receptor beta chain is from a study of tumor and adjacent non-tumor tissue in lung cancer (dated 2018 in TCRdb). Some background on the complete study: Of the cohort, over 9 patients had adenocarcinoma, 2 had squamous cell carcinoma and 1 had small cell lung cancer. The study compared bulk TCRbeta repertoires from lung tumor tissue and matched distant non-tumor lung tissue of about 14 lung cancer patients. Ages among the 15 or so patients ranged from about 30 to 80 years, there were roughly ten men and 5 women, and disease was at TNM stage I to III. For each patient, one tumor sample and one normal lung sample were taken, giving some 33 paired specimens that underwent TCRbeta CDR3 sequencing. In total, sequencing yielded some 130 million productive TCRbeta reads, which works out to an average of around 4.2 million reads per sample. Summary of the overall study and its limitations: Peripheral blood was not sequenced, so blood TCRbeta repertoires were not examined in the lung cancer patients of the study. With only roughly 16 patients in the cohort, the authors noted that larger samples and more detailed clinical data are needed. Younger patients had significantly higher TCR diversity, and higher tumor TCR diversity was associated with shorter overall and disease-free survival. A significantly larger cumulative share of the repertoire was made up by the top 100 clones in normal lung than in tumor tissue. TCR diversity (inverse Simpson) was significantly higher in tumor than in normal lung tissue (around 450 vs 150, P = 0.0075, Mann-Whitney U test). Neither the sequencing platform nor unique molecular identifiers are named or mentioned anywhere in the methods.

Concerning this clonotype itself: What this receptor recognizes is not known. Base-call qualities are not available, and no considerably larger clone is one nucleotide away.

Library preparation used multiplex PCR. Sequencing relied on an Illumina HiSeq 2500. Following protocols modified from ARM-PCR, the researchers constructed TCRbeta libraries through three rounds of nested PCR with primers (Table S4). Before sequencing, PCR products of 200-500 bp were cut from the gel and purified using the QIAquick gel extraction kit. The authors processed their data as follows. Trimmomatic was used to clean the reads, FLASH merged the cleaned reads into complete CDR3 sequences, and MiTCR assigned the sequences to V(D)J germline segments. Clonal diversity was computed as the inverse Simpson's index with VDJtools. In-frame sequences without a premature stop codon were defined as productive reads. TCRdb handled the public reads itself, with Q25 trimming in fastp and clone calling in MiXCR, and kept productive beta chains. Here each entry gathers all rows of one CDR3 protein and keeps the most common genes and DNA. TCRdb's processing, not the study's, gives the V and J calls here. For this sample the table gives approximately 110,000 distinct CDR3 sequences, of which about 63% were detected only once. The top ten hold 19% of the sample.

RNA was isolated from bulk unsorted tissue, and RNA quality was assessed with a NanoDrop ND-1000 and an Agilent 2100. Distant non-tumor tissue taken more than 3 cm from the tumor edge was used as the normal lung sample. Newly diagnosed lung cancer patients without prior chemotherapy who had been admitted for thoracic surgery in China between August and November 2014 were enrolled as donors. Patients with previous radiotherapy or chemotherapy, or with another concurrent cancer, were excluded from the study. Surgical tissue pieces of about 1-2.1 cm3 were preserved in RNAlater solution and stored at -80 °C until use. For CDR1 and CDR2, the germline V gene lists SGHNT and YENEEA. CDR3 length: 15 amino acids, cysteine to phenylalanine. Just CDR3 DNA is preserved here, 45 bases in frame from base 1.

Sequencing used distant non-tumor lung tissue. The clonotype was recovered from a man in his 60s with non-small cell lung cancer. The chain employs TRBV11-3 and TRBJ2-1; D gene: possibly TRBD2, on 5 matching bases. The DNA is TGTGCGAGCGGCCCCGAGACTGGCTCCTACAATGAGCAGTTCTTC. Its product reads: CASGPETGSYNEQFF.